Each of the 28 T cell receptor beta chains below was sequenced from the same sample in a study of T cell responses to AZD1222 COVID-19 vaccine. Using immunoSEQ multiplex PCR, the repertoire was profiled, and TCRdb retains in-frame clones only, with some absent. This table holds 140,000 to 150,000 clones, 91% found once. The sample in question was peripheral blood, obtained on day 0 of AZD1222 vaccination. These receptors originate from an adult in good health.

The table lists this clone with a few counts. This chain links TRBV10-3 with TRBJ2-2, with D possibly called TRBD1 or TRBD2 (5 bases each). V was trimmed by 10 bases and J by 3 bases, leaving 18 bases between them. Germline CDR1 is ENHRY and CDR2 is SYGVKD. The length of the CDR3 is 15 residues. DNA of the CDR3: TGTGCCACAGCCGTGGGGAGCAGGGACACCGGGGAGCTGTTTTTT. It translates to CATAVGSRDTGELFF.

CDR3 in amino acids: CATKTSGRRDTQYF. The CDR3 DNA is TGTGCCACGAAGACTAGCGGGAGGAGGGATACGCAGTATTTT. V is TRBV19 and J is TRBJ2-3; TRBD2 aligns across 13 bases. CDR1 is LNHDA and CDR2 is SQIVND in the germline V gene (reference sequence). The CDR3 runs 14 residues. After removal of 10 bases from V and 6 bases from J, the junction contained 7 bases not matched to a gene.

This chain links TRBV2 with TRBJ2-5; 7 nucleotides align to TRBD2. Germline CDR1 reads SNHLY; CDR2 reads FYNNEI. V lost 4 bases and J lost 1; bases outside the gene matches: 6. The length of the CDR3 is 15 residues. CDR3 sequence reads: CASSGGGLAQETQYF. For the CDR3, the DNA is TGTGCCAGCAGTGGGGGAGGGTTGGCCCAAGAGACCCAGTACTTC.

The rearrangement joins TRBV5-6 to TRBJ2-7, with 7 bases aligning to TRBD2. V gave up 2 bases and J gave up 3 bases; unmatched junction bases: 5. This CDR3 has 14 amino acids. The germline gives CDR1 SGHDT, CDR2 YYEEEE. The CDR3 DNA reads as TGTGCCAGCAGCTTTTCGTCGGGAGGCTACGAGCAGTACTTC. Protein product: CASSFSSGGYEQYF.

This chain links TRBV3-1 (or the pseudogene TRBV3-2) with TRBJ2-4, with 7 bases identical to TRBD2. The CDR3 totals 18 residues. J was trimmed by 3 bases and V by 8 bases; bases with no gene match: 19. CDR1 LGHDT and CDR2 YNNKEL come from the germline V gene (reference sequence). CDR3 loop: CASPMGGKSRGVKNIQYF. In nucleotides, the CDR3 is TGTGCCAGCCCCATGGGAGGAAAATCCCGGGGGGTCAAAAACATTCAGTACTTC.

The rearrangement uses TRBV14 and TRBJ2-1, with 13 bases aligning to TRBD2. Germline CDR1 and CDR2: SGHDN and FVKESK. The CDR3 length is 17 residues. J was trimmed by 7 bases and V by 3 bases; bases with no gene match: 9. The CDR3, as DNA: TGTGCCAGCAGCCAGCCCGGACTAGCGGGAGTAGGGAATGAGCAGTTCTTC. It codes for CASSQPGLAGVGNEQFF.

This sequence joins TRBV28 and TRBJ1-2; 8 nucleotides agree with TRBD1. Germline CDR1 and CDR2: MDHEN and SYDVKM. The CDR3 has 18 amino acids. The V gene end was trimmed by 6 bases and the J gene end by 8 bases; junction bases not matched to a gene: 23. CDR3 residues: CASSHYPGTGIIASGYTF. The CDR3 DNA sequence: TGTGCCAGCAGCCATTACCCCGGGACAGGCATTATTGCGAGCGGCTACACCTTC.

The CDR3 DNA follows: TGTGCCAGCAGTTTGTCAGCGGGAGGGGGGGCCGATACGCAGTATTTT. It codes for CASSLSAGGGADTQYF. The V and J genes are TRBV27 and TRBJ2-3; 10 nucleotides match TRBD2. The CDR3 runs 16 residues. Germline CDR1 reads MNHEY; CDR2 reads SMNVEV (reference sequence). With 3 bases clipped from V and 6 bases from J, the junction kept 9 bases outside the gene matches.

V usage is TRBV13 and J usage is TRBJ2-1, with 8 positions matching TRBD2. The CDR3 sequence is 17 residues long. The ends lost 1 base at V and 1 base at J; junction bases unmatched: 6. Germline V lookup: CDR1 PRHDT, CDR2 FYEKMQ (reference sequence). CDR3 bases: TGTGCCAGCAGCTTAGTCGGGAGGGCGAGGTCCTACAATGAGCAGTTCTTC. Its protein is CASSLVGRARSYNEQFF. Full variable domain (rest looked up from reference TRBV13 and TRBJ2-1): AAGVIQSPRHLIKEKRETATLKCYPIPRHDTVYWYQQGPGQDPQFLISFYEKMQSDKGSIPDRFSAQQFSDYHSELNMSSLELGDSALYFCASSLVGRARSYNEQFFGPGTRLTVL.

This rearrangement joins TRBV4-3 to TRBJ2-3; D remains unclear. Germline CDR1 reads LGHNA; CDR2 reads YSLEER. CDR3 length: 16 residues. Trimming left V 0 bases short and J 4 bases short, with 14 bases between. CDR3 DNA sequence: TGCGCCAGCAGCCAAGATAGAGGCAGAAGGGCAGATACGCAGTATTTT. It specifies CASSQDRGRRADTQYF.

The chain has TRBV2 and TRBJ2-3; D unclear. Germline V gene data show CDR1 as SNHLY and CDR2 as FYNNEI. V was shortened by 4 bases and J by 1 base, with 12 bases between the two germline ends. This CDR3 spans 15 amino acids. The CDR3 loop reads CASSALTTGTDTQYF. The DNA of the CDR3 is TGTGCCAGCAGTGCCCTCACGACGGGCACAGATACGCAGTATTTT. Drawing the rest from reference TRBV2 and TRBJ2-3, the complete variable domain is EPEVTQTPSHQVTQMGQEVILRCVPISNHLYFYWYRQILGQKVEFLVSFYNNEISEKSEIFDDQFSVERPDGSNFTLKIRSTKLEDSAMYFCASSALTTGTDTQYFGPGTRLTVL.

The genes are TRBV20-1 and TRBJ1-2, with D unclear. Germline CDR1 DFQATT, CDR2 SNEGSKA (reference sequence). Between the trimmed V and J ends, which lost 3 bases and 4 bases, there was a span of 6 bases. The CDR3 runs to 11 residues. CDR3 sequence reads: CSARAVYGYTF. In DNA, the CDR3 is TGCAGTGCTAGGGCCGTCTATGGCTACACCTTC.

This clone was seen a single time. In the same sample, other DNA sequences code for this CDR3. The J gene is TRBJ2-2, the V gene TRBV5-1, with 9 bases fitting TRBD1. J lost 1 base, V lost 4 bases, and 5 bases had no gene match. The germline V gene has CDR1 SGHRS and CDR2 YFSETQ. The CDR3 totals 16 residues. The CDR3 nucleotides read TGCGCCAGCAGCCCTCAGACAGGGGGGAACACCGGGGAGCTGTTTTTT. It codes for CASSPQTGGNTGELFF.

The J gene is TRBJ1-1, the V gene TRBV6-5; D gene ambiguous. CDR3 length equals 14 residues. Trimming took 7 bases from V and 3 from J, leaving 15 bases between them. Germline assignment: CDR1 MNHEY and CDR2 SVGAGI. For the CDR3, the DNA is TGTGCCAGCACCGAGGGCCAAGGGTACACTGAAGCTTTCTTT. Translated, it gives CASTEGQGYTEAFF.

This clone was detected only once. This chain joins TRBV19 and TRBJ1-5; possibly TRBD1 for D (5 bases). The CDR3 spans 16 residues. Germline V CDR1 and CDR2: LNHDA, SQIVND (reference sequence). V lost 1 base to trimming and J lost 2 bases, with 12 bases between them. The chain's CDR3 is CASSIAEGLGNQPQHF. In DNA form, the CDR3 reads TGTGCCAGTAGTATAGCCGAGGGGTTGGGCAATCAGCCCCAGCATTTT.

J is TRBJ1-5 and V is TRBV24-1, with D perhaps matching TRBD1 (5 bases). The CDR3 runs 13 residues. Trimming cost V 7 bases and J 9 bases, with 15 bases left between them. Germline CDR1 reads KGHDR; CDR2 reads SFDVKD. The CDR3 region is CATSEGPVAPQHF. The CDR3 coding sequence is TGTGCCACCAGCGAGGGACCGGTTGCGCCCCAGCATTTT.

This clone occurred once. The chain links TRBV9 to TRBJ2-3; TRBD2 might be the D (7 bases). V lost 7 bases and J lost 3, with 9 bases in between. Germline V gives CDR1 SGDLS, CDR2 YYNGEE. The CDR3 has 12 residues. CDR3 coding DNA: TGTGCCAGCGGGGGGGCGACAGATACGCAGTATTTT. Encoded protein: CASGGATDTQYF.

The rearrangement uses TRBV25-1 and TRBJ1-6; D is possibly TRBD1 (6 bases). The germline gives CDR1 MGHDK, CDR2 SYGVNS. The ends were cut back, 4 bases at V and 11 bases at J, with 24 bases in the middle. The CDR3 covers 17 residues. The CDR3 DNA reads as TGTGCCAGCAGTGGCGCCCGGGGTGGGGGGCGAAGGGCACCCCTCCACTTT. Protein product: CASSGARGGGRRAPLHF.

The chain recombines TRBV7-9 with TRBJ1-1; D unclear. CDR3 length equals 13 residues. Deletions cut 3 bases from V and 4 bases from J, with 9 bases between. CDR1 SEHNR and CDR2 FQNEAQ come from the germline V gene (reference sequence). The CDR3 DNA reads as TGTGCCAGCAGCTTTCAATCAAGCACTGAAGCTTTCTTT. Residues: CASSFQSSTEAFF.

This clone was counted between two and nine times. The genes are TRBV12-3 or TRBV12-4 and TRBJ2-1, with a weak D call TRBD2 (6 bases). This CDR3 comprises 12 residues. The V gene lost 3 bases and the J gene lost 9 bases, with 9 bases spanning the gap. CDR3 sequence reads: CASSLGGIEQFF. Written as DNA, the CDR3 is TGTGCCAGCAGTTTGGGAGGAATTGAGCAGTTCTTC.

The chain uses TRBV7-2 and TRBJ2-7; D is unresolved. Germline V CDR1 and CDR2: SGHTA, FQGNSA. This CDR3 is 13 amino acids long. Trimming removed 1 base from V and 7 bases from J, with 11 bases in between. CDR3 in amino acids: CASSLGDLWEQYF. DNA of the CDR3: TGTGCCAGCAGCTTAGGCGACCTTTGGGAGCAGTACTTC.

CDR3 residues: CASSKVRSSIGPRKSSGANVLTF. The CDR3 DNA sequence: TGTGCCAGCAGCAAAGTTCGCTCTTCCATAGGTCCCAGAAAGAGCTCTGGGGCCAACGTCCTGACTTTC. J is TRBJ2-6 and V is TRBV21-1. TRBV21-1 is shown as a pseudogene. The CDR3 has 23 amino acids.

J is TRBJ2-5 and V is TRBV5-1; no firm D call. The CDR3 totals 16 residues. Deletions cut 0 bases from V and 1 base from J, with 13 bases between. Germline values: CDR1 SGHRS, CDR2 YFSETQ. The CDR3 sequence is CASSLGPSPAQETQYF. In DNA, the CDR3 is TGCGCCAGCAGCTTGGGGCCCTCCCCGGCCCAAGAGACCCAGTACTTC.

The J gene is TRBJ1-5, the V gene TRBV19, with TRBD1 as a possible D gene (6 bases). V gave up 0 bases and J gave up 6 bases, with 12 bases separating them. The germline CDR1 and CDR2 sequences are LNHDA and SQIVND (reference sequence). This CDR3 has 15 residues. The CDR3 sequence: CASSIEGGSGQPQHF. Here the CDR3 DNA reads TGTGCCAGTAGTATAGAAGGGGGAAGCGGTCAGCCCCAGCATTTT.

This chain uses TRBV7-9 with TRBJ1-4, with TRBD1 matching over 7 bases. This CDR3 contains 15 residues. J gave up 4 bases and V 5 bases, and 7 bases lay outside the gene matches. CDR1 is SEHNR, CDR2 FQNEAQ, per germline (reference sequence). The CDR3, as DNA: TGTGCCAGCAGCCCGCGGGACAGCGTTAATGAAAAACTGTTTTTT. Translation: CASSPRDSVNEKLFF.

The chain combines TRBV5-6 with TRBJ1-1; D uncertain. Germline values: CDR1 SGHDT, CDR2 YYEEEE. V was shortened by 4 bases and J by 3 bases, with 13 bases between the two germline ends. The CDR3 loop spans 14 amino acids. CDR3 sequence (DNA): TGTGCCAGCAGCCCCTTTATCCGGGACACTGAAGCTTTCTTT. It yields the protein CASSPFIRDTEAFF.

This clone appeared a few times. The chain carries TRBV18 and TRBJ1-1, with D perhaps matching TRBD1 (6 bases). V lost 5 bases and J 1 base, leaving 8 bases between the germline ends. The CDR3 is 13 residues long. Germline values: CDR1 KGHSH, CDR2 LQKENI. CDR3 region: CASSKQGNTEAFF. The CDR3, as DNA: TGTGCCAGCTCAAAACAGGGGAACACTGAAGCTTTCTTT.

The gene calls are TRBV19 and TRBJ1-2, with 8 bases lining up with TRBD1. The germline gives CDR1 LNHDA, CDR2 SQIVND (reference sequence). The CDR3 runs 16 residues. J gave up 0 bases and V 6 bases, and 9 bases lay outside the gene matches. CDR3 protein: CASREGQALANYGYTF. DNA for the CDR3: TGTGCCAGTAGGGAGGGACAGGCCCTTGCTAACTATGGCTACACCTTC. The complete variable domain, with remaining parts taken from reference TRBV19 and TRBJ1-2, reads DGGITQSPKYLFRKEGQNVTLSCEQNLNHDAMYWYRQDPGQGLRLIYYSQIVNDFQKGDIAEGYSVSREKKESFPLTVTSAQKNPTAFYLCASREGQALANYGYTFGSGTRLTVV.